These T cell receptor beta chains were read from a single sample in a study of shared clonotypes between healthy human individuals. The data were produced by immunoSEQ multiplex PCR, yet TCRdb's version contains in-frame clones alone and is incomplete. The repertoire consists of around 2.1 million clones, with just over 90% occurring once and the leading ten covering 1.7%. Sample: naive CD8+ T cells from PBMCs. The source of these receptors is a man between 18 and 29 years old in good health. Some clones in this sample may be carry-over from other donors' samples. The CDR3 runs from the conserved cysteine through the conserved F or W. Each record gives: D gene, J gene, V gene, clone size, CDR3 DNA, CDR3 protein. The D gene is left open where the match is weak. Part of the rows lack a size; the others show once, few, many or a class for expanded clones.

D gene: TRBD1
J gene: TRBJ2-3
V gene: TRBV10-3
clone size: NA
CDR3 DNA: TGTGCCATCAGTGAGGGACAGGGAGAAAGCACAGATACGCAGTATTTT
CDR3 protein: CAISEGQGESTDTQYF

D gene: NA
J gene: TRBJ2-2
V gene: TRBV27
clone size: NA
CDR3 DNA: TGTGCCAGCCTAGGTCCGGGTAACACCGGGGAGCTGTTTTTT
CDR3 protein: CASLGPGNTGELFF

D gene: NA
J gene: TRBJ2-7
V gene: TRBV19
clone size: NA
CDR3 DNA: TGTGCCAGTAGTACGATTGGGACACGGGGATCCTACGAGCAGTACTTC
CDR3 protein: CASSTIGTRGSYEQYF

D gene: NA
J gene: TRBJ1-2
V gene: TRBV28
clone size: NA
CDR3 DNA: TGTGCCAGCCGTTTAAAGGGGGACTATGGCTACACCTTC
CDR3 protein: CASRLKGDYGYTF

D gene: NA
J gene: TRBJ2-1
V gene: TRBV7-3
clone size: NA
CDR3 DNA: TGTGCCAGCAGCCCTAATGGTGGTGTGTACAATGAGCAGTTCTTC
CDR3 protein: CASSPNGGVYNEQFF

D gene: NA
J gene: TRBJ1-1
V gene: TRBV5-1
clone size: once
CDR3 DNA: TGCGCCAGCAGCTTGGCCGGGGTATTGGCTGAAGCTTTCTTT
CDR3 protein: CASSLAGVLAEAFF

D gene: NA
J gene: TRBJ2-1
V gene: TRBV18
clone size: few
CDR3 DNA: TGTGCCAGCTCCCTGGGGACTCACAATGAGCAGTTCTTC
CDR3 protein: CASSLGTHNEQFF

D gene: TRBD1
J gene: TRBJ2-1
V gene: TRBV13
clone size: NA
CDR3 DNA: TGTGCCAGCAGCTCGACAGGGGGACAAGGAAACAATGAGCAGTTCTTC
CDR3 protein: CASSSTGGQGNNEQFF

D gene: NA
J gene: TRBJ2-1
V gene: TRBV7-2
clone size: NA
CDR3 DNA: TGTGCCAGCAGCTTATTTCGGGACGGAACCGACAATGAGCAGTTCTTC
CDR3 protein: CASSLFRDGTDNEQFF

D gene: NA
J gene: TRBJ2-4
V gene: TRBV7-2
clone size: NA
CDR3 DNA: TGTGCCAGCAGTGCGGGCGGAGGACTAGCCAAAAACATTCAGTACTTC
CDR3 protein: CASSAGGGLAKNIQYF

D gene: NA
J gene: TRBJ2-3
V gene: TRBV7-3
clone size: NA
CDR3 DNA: TGTGCCAGCACCAGGGGAGGGGGCACAGATACGCAGTATTTT
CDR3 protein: CASTRGGGTDTQYF

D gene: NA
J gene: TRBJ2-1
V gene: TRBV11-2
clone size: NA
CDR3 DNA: TGTGCCAGCAGCACCCAGCCAGCGGACTCCTACAATGAGCAGTTCTTC
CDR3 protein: CASSTQPADSYNEQFF

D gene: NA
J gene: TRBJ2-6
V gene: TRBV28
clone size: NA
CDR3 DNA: TGTGCCAGCACCACTGAAAGGAAGTACTCTGGGGCCAACGTCCTGACTTTC
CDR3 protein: CASTTERKYSGANVLTF

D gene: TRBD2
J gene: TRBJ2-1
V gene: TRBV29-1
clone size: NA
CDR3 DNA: TGCAGCGTTCGGGGGGTGACTAGCGGGAGAAATGAGCAGTTCTTC
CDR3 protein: CSVRGVTSGRNEQFF

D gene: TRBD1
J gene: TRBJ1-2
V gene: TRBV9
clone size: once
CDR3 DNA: TGTGCCAGCAGCGTAGCTACAGGGGACAGAGATGGCTACACCTTC
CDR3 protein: CASSVATGDRDGYTF

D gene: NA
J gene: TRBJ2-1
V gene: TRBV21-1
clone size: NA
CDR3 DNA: TGTGCCAGCAGCAAAGGAGGGGATCTCGGTGAGCAGTTCTTC
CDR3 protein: CASSKGGDLGEQFF

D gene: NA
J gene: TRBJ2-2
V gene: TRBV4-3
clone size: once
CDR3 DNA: TGCGCCAGCAGCCAATCAATCCGGGGAGGCGGGGAGCTGTTTTTT
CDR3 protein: CASSQSIRGGGELFF

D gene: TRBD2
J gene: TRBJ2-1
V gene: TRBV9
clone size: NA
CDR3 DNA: TGTGCCAGCAGCGTAAGGAGCGGGAGTGGGAATGAGCAGTTCTTC
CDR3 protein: CASSVRSGSGNEQFF

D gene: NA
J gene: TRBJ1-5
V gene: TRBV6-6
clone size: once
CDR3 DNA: TGTGCCAGCAGTCCTAGGACAGATTTTAGGCCCCAGCATTTT
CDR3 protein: CASSPRTDFRPQHF

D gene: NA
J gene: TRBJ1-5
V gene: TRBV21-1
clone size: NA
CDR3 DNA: TGTGCCAGCACCCCAGGAGAGAGGACAGGGGTGTGGAATCAGCCCCAGCATTTT
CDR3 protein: CASTPGERTGVWNQPQHF